This T cell receptor beta chain emerged from a study of low-dose radiotherapy and immunotherapy resistance in tumors. The time point here: before trial treatment. Low-dose radiotherapy and low-dose cyclophosphamide, together with aspirin, ipilimumab and nivolumab, were given to donors. V shed 3 bases and J shed 2 bases, with 24 bases lying between them. The CDR3 totals 19 residues. Germline values: CDR1 MNHEY, CDR2 SMNVEV (reference sequence). TCRs were put through 20 to 25 PCR cycles of amplification with Phusion. A constant-region primer and the V-primer adapter served as the primer pair. TCRdb recomputed calls from the reads with MiXCR, one row per CDR3 protein. The sample has about 50,000 distinct CDR3 sequences, 12% seen once; the top ten hold about 6%. This clonotype has at least ten counts.

The sequenced sample was PBMCs, obtained before treatment. The receptor comes from a female donor with ovarian cancer. The J gene is TRBJ2-3, the V gene TRBV27; tentative D call: TRBD2 (6 bases). The DNA of the CDR3 is TGTGCCAGCAGTTTCAGAGCCCTACCGGGGTGGCGGGACACAGATACGCAGTATTTT. This gives the protein CASSFRALPGWRDTDTQYF.